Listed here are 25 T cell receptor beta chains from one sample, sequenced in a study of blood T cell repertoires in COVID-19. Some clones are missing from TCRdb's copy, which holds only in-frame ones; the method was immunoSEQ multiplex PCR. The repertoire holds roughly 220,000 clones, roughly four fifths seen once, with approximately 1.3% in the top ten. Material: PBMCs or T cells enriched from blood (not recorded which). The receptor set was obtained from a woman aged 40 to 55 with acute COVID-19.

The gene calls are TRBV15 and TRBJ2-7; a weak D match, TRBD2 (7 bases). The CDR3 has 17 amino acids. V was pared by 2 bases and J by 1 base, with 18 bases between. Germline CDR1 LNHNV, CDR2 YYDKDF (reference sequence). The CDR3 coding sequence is TGTGCCACCAGCAGATCCGGGGGGCGTGTCGGATCCTACGAGCAGTACTTC. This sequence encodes CATSRSGGRVGSYEQYF.

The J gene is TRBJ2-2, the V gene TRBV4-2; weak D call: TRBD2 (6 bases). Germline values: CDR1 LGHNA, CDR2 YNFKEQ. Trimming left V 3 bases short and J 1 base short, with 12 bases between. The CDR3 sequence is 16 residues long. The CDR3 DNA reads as TGTGCCAGCAGCCATATAGCGGCGGGGAACACCGGGGAGCTGTTTTTT. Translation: CASSHIAAGNTGELFF.

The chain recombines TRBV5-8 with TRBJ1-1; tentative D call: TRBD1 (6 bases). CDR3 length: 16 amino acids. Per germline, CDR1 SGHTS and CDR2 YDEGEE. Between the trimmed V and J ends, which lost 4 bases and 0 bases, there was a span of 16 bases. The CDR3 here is CASSLPPGQMNTEAFF. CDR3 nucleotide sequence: TGTGCCAGCAGCCTGCCGCCTGGACAGATGAACACTGAAGCTTTCTTT.

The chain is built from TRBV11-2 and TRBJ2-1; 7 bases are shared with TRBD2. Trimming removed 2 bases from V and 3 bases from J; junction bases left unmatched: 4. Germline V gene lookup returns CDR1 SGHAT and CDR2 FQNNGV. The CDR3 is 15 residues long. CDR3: CASSLNGGSYNEQFF. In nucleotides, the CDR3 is TGTGCCAGCAGCTTAAACGGCGGGAGCTACAATGAGCAGTTCTTC.

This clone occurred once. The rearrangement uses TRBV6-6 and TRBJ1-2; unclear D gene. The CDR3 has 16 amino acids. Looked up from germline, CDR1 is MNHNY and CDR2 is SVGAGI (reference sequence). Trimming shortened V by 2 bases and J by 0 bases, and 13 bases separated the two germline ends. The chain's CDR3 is CASSYPIDGSNYGYTF. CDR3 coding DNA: TGTGCCAGCAGTTACCCAATTGACGGGTCTAACTATGGCTACACCTTC.

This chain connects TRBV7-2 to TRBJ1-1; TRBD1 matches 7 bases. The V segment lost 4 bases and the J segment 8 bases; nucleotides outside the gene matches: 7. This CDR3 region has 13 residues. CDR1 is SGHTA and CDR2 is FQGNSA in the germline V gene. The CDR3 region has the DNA TGTGCCAGCAGCTATGGGACAGTTCTGGAAGCTTTCTTT. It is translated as CASSYGTVLEAFF.

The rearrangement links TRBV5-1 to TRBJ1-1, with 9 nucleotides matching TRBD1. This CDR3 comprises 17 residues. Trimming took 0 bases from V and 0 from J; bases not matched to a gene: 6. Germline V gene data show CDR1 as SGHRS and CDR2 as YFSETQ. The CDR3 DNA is TGCGCCAGCAGCTTGGAACAGGGGGCGAACATGAACACTGAAGCTTTCTTT. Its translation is CASSLEQGANMNTEAFF.

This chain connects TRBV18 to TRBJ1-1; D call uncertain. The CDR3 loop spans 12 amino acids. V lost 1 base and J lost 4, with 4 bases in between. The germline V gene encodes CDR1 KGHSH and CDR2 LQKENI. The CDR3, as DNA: TGTGCCAGCTCACCACGGCTCACTGAAGCTTTCTTT. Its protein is CASSPRLTEAFF.

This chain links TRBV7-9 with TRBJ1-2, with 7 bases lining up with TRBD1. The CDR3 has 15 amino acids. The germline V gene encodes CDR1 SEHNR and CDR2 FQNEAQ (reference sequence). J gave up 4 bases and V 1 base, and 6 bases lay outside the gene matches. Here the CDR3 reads CASSLGTGLSYGYTF. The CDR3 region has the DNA TGTGCCAGCAGCTTAGGGACAGGTTTGAGCTATGGCTACACCTTC.

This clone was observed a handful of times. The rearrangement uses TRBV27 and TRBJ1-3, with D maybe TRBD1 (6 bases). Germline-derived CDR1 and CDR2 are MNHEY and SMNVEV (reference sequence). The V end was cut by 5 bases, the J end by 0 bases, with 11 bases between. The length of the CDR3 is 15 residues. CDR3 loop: CASSQGQPSGNTIYF. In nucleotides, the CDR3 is TGTGCCAGCAGTCAAGGACAGCCCTCTGGAAACACCATATATTTT.

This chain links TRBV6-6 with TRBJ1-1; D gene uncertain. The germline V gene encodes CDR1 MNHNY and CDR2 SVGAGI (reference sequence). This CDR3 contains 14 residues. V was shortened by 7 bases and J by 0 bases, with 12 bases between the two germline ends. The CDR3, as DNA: TGTGCCAGCACCCGAGAGGGAATGAACACTGAAGCTTTCTTT. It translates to CASTREGMNTEAFF.

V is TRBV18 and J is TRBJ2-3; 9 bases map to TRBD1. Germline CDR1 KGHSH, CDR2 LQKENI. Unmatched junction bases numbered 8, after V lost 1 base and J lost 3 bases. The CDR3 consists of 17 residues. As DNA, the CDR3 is TGTGCCAGCTCACCACGGCGAACCGGGACAGGGACAGATACGCAGTATTTT. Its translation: CASSPRRTGTGTDTQYF. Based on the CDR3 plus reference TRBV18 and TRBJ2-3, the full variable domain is NAGVMQNPRHLVRRRGQEARLRCSPMKGHSHVYWYRQLPEEGLKFMVYLQKENIIDESGMPKERFSAEFPKEGPSILRIQQVVRGDSAAYFCASSPRRTGTGTDTQYFGPGTRLTVL.

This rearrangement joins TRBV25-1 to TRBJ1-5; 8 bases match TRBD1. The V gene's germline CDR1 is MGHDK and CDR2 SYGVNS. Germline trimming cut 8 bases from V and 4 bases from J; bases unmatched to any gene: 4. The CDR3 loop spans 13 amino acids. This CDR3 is CASGGQDNQPQHF. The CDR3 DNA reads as TGTGCCAGCGGGGGACAGGATAATCAGCCCCAGCATTTT.

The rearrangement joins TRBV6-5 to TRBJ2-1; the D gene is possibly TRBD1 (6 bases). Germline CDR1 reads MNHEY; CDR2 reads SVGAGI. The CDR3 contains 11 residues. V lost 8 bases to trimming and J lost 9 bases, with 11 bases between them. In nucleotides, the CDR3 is TGTGCCAGCGGACAGTCAGTTGAGCAGTTCTTC. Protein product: CASGQSVEQFF.

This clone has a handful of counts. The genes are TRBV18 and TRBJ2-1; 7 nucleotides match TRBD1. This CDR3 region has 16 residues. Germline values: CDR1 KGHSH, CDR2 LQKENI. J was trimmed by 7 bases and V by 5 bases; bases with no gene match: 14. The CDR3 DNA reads TGTGCCAGCTCAACGGGACAGTCTAGTTCGAGAAATGAGCAGTTCTTC. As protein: CASSTGQSSSRNEQFF.

CDR3 in amino acids: CASSDRVSYEQYF. CDR3 nucleotides: TGTGCCAGCAGCGACAGGGTGTCCTACGAGCAGTACTTC. The chain uses TRBV14 and TRBJ2-7, with 7 positions matching TRBD1. Germline assignment: CDR1 SGHDN and CDR2 FVKESK. The CDR3 totals 13 residues. V lost 5 bases, J lost 1 base, and 2 bases stayed unmatched. The full variable domain, rest sourced from reference TRBV14 and TRBJ2-7, is EAGVTQFPSHSVIEKGQTVTLRCDPISGHDNLYWYRRVMGKEIKFLLHFVKESKQDESGMPNNRFLAERTGGTYSTLKVQPAELEDSGVYFCASSDRVSYEQYFGPGTRLTVT.

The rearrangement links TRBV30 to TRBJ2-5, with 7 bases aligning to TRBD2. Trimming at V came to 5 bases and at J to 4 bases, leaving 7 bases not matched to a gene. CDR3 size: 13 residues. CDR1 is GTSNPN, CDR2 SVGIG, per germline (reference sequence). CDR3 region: CAWGGRGRETQYF. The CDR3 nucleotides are TGTGCCTGGGGAGGGAGGGGTAGAGAGACCCAGTACTTC.

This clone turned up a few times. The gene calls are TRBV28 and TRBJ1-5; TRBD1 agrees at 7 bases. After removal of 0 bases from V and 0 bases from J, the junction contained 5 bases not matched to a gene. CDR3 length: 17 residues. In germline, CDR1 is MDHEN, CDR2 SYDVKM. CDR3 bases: TGTGCCAGCAGTTTATGGGGGGCAGGGGGTAGCAATCAGCCCCAGCATTTT. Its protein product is CASSLWGAGGSNQPQHF. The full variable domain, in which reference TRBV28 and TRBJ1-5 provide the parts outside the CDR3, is DVKVTQSSRYLVKRTGEKVFLECVQDMDHENMFWYRQDPGLGLRLIYFSYDVKMKEKGDIPEGYSVSREKKERFSLILESASTNQTSMYLCASSLWGAGGSNQPQHFGDGTRLSIL.

The CDR3 DNA sequence: TGTGCCAGCAGTCCCCCCCATTTTGGCACAGATACGCAGTATTTT. It translates to CASSPPHFGTDTQYF. The chain is built from TRBV28 and TRBJ2-3; no definite D call. The CDR3 is made up of 15 amino acids. Trimming pared 5 bases from V and 1 base from J, leaving 13 bases between. In germline, CDR1 is MDHEN, CDR2 SYDVKM.

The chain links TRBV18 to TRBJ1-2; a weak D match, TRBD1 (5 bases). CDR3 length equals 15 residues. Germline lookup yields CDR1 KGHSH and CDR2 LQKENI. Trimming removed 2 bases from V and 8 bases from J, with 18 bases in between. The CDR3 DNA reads TGTGCCAGCTCACCAAACGTCCAGGGCGTAACGGGCTACACCTTC. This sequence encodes CASSPNVQGVTGYTF.

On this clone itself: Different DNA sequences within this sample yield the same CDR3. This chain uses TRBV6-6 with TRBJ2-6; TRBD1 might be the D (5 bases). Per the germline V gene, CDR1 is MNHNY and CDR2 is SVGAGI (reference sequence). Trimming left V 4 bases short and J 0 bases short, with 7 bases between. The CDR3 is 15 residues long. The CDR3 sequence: CASSLTGSGANVLTF. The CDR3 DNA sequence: TGTGCCAGCAGTTTAACAGGCTCTGGGGCCAACGTCCTGACTTTC.

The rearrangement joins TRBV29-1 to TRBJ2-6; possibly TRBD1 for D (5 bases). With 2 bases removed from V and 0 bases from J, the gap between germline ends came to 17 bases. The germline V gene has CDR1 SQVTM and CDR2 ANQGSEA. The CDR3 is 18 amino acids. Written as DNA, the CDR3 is TGCAGCGTTGAACCGCTGCAGGGTGAGAGCTCTGGGGCCAACGTCCTGACTTTC. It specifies CSVEPLQGESSGANVLTF.

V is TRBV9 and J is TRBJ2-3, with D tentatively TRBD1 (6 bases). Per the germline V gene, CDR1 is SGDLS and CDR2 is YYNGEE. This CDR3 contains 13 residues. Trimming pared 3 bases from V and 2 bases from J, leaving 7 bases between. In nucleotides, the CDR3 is TGTGCCAGCAGCGGGACAGACACAGATACGCAGTATTTT. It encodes CASSGTDTDTQYF.

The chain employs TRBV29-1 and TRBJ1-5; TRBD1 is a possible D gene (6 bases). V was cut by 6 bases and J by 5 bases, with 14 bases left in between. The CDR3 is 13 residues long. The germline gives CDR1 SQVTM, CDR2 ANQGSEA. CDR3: CSVSDRRDQPQHF. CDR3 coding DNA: TGCAGCGTGTCCGACAGGCGAGATCAGCCCCAGCATTTT.

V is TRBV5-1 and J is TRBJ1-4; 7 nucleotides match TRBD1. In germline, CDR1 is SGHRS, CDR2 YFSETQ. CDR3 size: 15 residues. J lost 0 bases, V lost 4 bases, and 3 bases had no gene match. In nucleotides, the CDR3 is TGCGCCAGCAGCACTCAGGGGGCAACTAATGAAAAACTGTTTTTT. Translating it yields CASSTQGATNEKLFF.